This T cell receptor beta chain was recovered during a study of post-analysis software for immune sequencing data. The study's findings and limits: Among 4 or 5 TRBV segments more frequent in patients than controls were TRBV5-6, TRBV5-1 and TRBV20-1.

Each TCR beta cDNA library carried unique molecular identifiers. TCRdb called the PCR reads again in MiXCR, with one record for every CDR3 protein. The repertoire includes more than 500,000 distinct CDR3 sequences, around 31% of them detected once, and 5% to 6% sits in the top ten. This CDR3 region has 15 residues. J gave up 4 bases and V 1 base, and 5 bases lay outside the gene matches. The germline CDR1 and CDR2 sequences are LGHDT and YNNKEL (reference sequence). This clonotype was picked up one time. Its antigen remains unidentified. This rearrangement joins TRBV3-1 to TRBJ2-5; 8 bases are shared with TRBD1. The source material was blood. The receptor was isolated from a girl under 18 with multiple sclerosis. The CDR3 region has the DNA TGTGCCAGCAGCCAAGGAGGACAGGGAGTAGAGACCCAGTACTTC. It translates to CASSQGGQGVETQYF.